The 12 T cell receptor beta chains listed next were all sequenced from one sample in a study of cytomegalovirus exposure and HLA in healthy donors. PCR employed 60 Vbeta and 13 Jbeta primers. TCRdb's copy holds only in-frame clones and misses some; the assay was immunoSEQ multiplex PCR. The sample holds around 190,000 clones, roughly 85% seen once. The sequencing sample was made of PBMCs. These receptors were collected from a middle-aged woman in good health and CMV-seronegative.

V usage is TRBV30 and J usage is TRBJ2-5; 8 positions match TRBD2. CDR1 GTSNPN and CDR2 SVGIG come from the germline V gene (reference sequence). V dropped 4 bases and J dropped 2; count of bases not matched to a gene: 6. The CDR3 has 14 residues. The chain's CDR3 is CAWTTTGGQETQYF. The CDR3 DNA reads TGTGCCTGGACTACGACGGGGGGGCAAGAGACCCAGTACTTC.

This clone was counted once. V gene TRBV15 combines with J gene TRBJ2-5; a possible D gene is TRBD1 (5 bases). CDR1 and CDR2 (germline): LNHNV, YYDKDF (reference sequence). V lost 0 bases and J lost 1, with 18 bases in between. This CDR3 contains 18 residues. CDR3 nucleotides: TGTGCCACCAGCAGAGATGGGGCTCTTCCGGGTACCCAAGAGACCCAGTACTTC. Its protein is CATSRDGALPGTQETQYF.

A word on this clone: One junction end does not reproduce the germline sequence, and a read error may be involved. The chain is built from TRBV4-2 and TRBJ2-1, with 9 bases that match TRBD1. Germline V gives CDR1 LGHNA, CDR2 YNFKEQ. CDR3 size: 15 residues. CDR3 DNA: TGTGCCAGCAGCCAAGATACGGGACAGGGCATGTATCGAATCTTC. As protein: CASSQDTGQGMYRIF.

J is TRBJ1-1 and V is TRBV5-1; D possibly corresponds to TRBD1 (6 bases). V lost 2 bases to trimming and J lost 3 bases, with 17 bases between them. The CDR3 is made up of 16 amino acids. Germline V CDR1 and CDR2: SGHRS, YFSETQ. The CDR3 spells CASSLRSRGVDTEAFF. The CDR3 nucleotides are TGCGCCAGCAGCTTACGCTCCAGGGGAGTCGACACTGAAGCTTTCTTT.

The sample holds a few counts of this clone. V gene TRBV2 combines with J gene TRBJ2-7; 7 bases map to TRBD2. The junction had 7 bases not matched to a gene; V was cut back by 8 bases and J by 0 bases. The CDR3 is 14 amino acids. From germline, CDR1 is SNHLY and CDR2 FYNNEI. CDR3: CASGRDVGSYEQYF. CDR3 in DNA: TGTGCCAGCGGGAGGGACGTCGGCTCCTACGAGCAGTACTTC. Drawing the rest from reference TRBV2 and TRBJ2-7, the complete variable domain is EPEVTQTPSHQVTQMGQEVILRCVPISNHLYFYWYRQILGQKVEFLVSFYNNEISEKSEIFDDQFSVERPDGSNFTLKIRSTKLEDSAMYFCASGRDVGSYEQYFGPGTRLTVT.

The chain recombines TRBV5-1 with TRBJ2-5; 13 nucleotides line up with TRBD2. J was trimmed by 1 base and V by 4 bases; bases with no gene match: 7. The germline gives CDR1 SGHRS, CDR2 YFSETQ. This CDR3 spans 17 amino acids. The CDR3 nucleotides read TGCGCCAGCAGCCACGGACTAGCGGGGGTCTTCCAAGAGACCCAGTACTTC. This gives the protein CASSHGLAGVFQETQYF.

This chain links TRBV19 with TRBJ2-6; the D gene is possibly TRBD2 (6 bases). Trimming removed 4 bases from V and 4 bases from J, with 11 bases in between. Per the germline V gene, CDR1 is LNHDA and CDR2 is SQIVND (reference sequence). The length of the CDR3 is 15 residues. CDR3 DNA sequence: TGTGCCAGTAGTAAATTCGCGGGAGGGGCCAACGTCCTGACTTTC. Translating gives CASSKFAGGANVLTF.

DNA of the CDR3: TGCAGCGTTGTAAGACAGGGAGGCCAAGAGACCCAGTACTTC. This codes for CSVVRQGGQETQYF. This chain uses TRBV29-1 with TRBJ2-5, with D maybe TRBD1 (7 bases). The CDR3 length is 14 residues. The germline V gene has CDR1 SQVTM and CDR2 ANQGSEA. The V gene lost 4 bases and the J gene lost 1 base, with 13 bases spanning the gap.

DNA of the CDR3: TGCGCCAGCAGCTCAGATTACAGGGTGGCCGGGGAGCTGTTTTTT. As protein: CASSSDYRVAGELFF. V is TRBV5-1 and J is TRBJ2-2; D may be TRBD1 (6 bases). With 3 bases removed from V and 6 bases from J, the gap between germline ends came to 15 bases. Germline V gene lookup returns CDR1 SGHRS and CDR2 YFSETQ. The CDR3 spans 15 residues.

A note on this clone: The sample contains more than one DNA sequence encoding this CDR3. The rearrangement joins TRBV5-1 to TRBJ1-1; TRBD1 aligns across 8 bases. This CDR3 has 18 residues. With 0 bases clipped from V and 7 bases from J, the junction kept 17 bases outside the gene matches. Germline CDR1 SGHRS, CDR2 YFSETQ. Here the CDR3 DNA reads TGCGCCAGCAGCTTGGCCAAAGGACGCGGCAGGGGGCAAGGTGAAGCTTTCTTT. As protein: CASSLAKGRGRGQGEAFF. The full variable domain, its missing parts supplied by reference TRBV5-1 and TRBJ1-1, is KAGVTQTPRYLIKTRGQQVTLSCSPISGHRSVSWYQQTPGQGLQFLFEYFSETQRNKGNFPGRFSGRQFSNSRSEMNVSTLELGDSALYLCASSLAKGRGRGQGEAFFGQGTRLTVV.

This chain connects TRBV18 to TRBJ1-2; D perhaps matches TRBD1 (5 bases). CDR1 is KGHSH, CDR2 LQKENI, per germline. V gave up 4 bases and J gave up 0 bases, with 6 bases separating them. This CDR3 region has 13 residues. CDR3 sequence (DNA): TGTGCCAGCTCACTGACAGCTAACTATGGCTACACCTTC. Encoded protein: CASSLTANYGYTF.

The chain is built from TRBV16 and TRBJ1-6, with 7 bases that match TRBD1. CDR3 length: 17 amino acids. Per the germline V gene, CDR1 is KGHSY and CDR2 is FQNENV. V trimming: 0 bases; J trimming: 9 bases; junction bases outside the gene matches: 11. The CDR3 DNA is TGTGCCAGCAGCCAATCTCGTTTCACAGGGGATAGTTCACCCCTCCACTTT. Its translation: CASSQSRFTGDSSPLHF.